These T cell receptor beta chains were read from a single sample in a study of blood T cell repertoires in COVID-19. Clones were read by immunoSEQ multiplex PCR, and TCRdb kept only the in-frame ones, dropping some. This table has approximately 310,000 clones, over 75% appearing once. Sequenced input: PBMCs or T cells enriched from blood (not recorded which). The origin of the receptors is a young man who had recovered from COVID-19. Both conserved end residues are part of each CDR3. D genes are given only for firm matches. Size is omitted from some rows. Given values are once, few, many or a class for expanded clones.

CDR3 DNA,CDR3 protein,V gene,J gene,clone size,D gene
TGTGCCAGCAGTTTGTCGGGACAGGTATACCAAGCTTTCTTT,CASSLSGQVYQAFF,TRBV27,TRBJ1-1,NA,TRBD1
TGTGCCAGCAGCAAAGAGGGGTCAGGCAATCAGCCCCAGCATTTT,CASSKEGSGNQPQHF,TRBV21-1,TRBJ1-5,NA,NA
TGTGCCAGCTCCTCTAGCGTGAGTTGGAACACTGAAGCTTTCTTT,CASSSSVSWNTEAFF,TRBV18,TRBJ1-1,once,NA
TGTGCCAGTAGTACTGCCCAGAGGAATCAGCCCCAGCATTTT,CASSTAQRNQPQHF,TRBV19,TRBJ1-5,NA,NA
TGTGCCACCAGCAGAGACGTCGGGGGGCTGAGGCAGCCCCAGCATTTT,CATSRDVGGLRQPQHF,TRBV15,TRBJ1-5,once,NA
TGTGCCAGCAGCTTAAGACAGGGGAAGAATGGCTACACCTTC,CASSLRQGKNGYTF,TRBV7-2,TRBJ1-2,NA,TRBD1
TGTGCCAGTAGTGGAGGAAACTACTATGGCTACACCTTC,CASSGGNYYGYTF,TRBV19,TRBJ1-2,NA,NA
TGTGCCAGCAGTTACCTATTCGGGGAGCTGTTTTTT,CASSYLFGELFF,TRBV6-5,TRBJ2-2,NA,NA
TGTGCCAGCTCCCTAGGGGGGGATTACAATGAGCAGTTCTTC,CASSLGGDYNEQFF,TRBV28,TRBJ2-1,once,NA
TGCGCCAGCAGCGGCGCGGGGCCTGATAACTATGGCTACACCTTC,CASSGAGPDNYGYTF,TRBV4-1,TRBJ1-2,NA,NA
TGTGCCAGCAGCTTAGCTTGGACAGGGGGCAATCAGCCCCAGCATTTT,CASSLAWTGGNQPQHF,TRBV7-9,TRBJ1-5,NA,TRBD1
TGTGCCATCAGTGAGGCCCGGGACAGCTACGAGCAGTACTTC,CAISEARDSYEQYF,TRBV10-3,TRBJ2-7,NA,TRBD1
TGTGCCAGCAGCCCGCGGGGGGCCCCCTACAATGAGCAGTTCTTC,CASSPRGAPYNEQFF,TRBV7-3,TRBJ2-1,once,TRBD2
TGTGCCAGCAGCCAAGAAGGGGCGGGGTGGAGGGAGACCCAGTACTTC,CASSQEGAGWRETQYF,TRBV3-1/TRBV3-2,TRBJ2-5,NA,NA
TGTGCCAGCAGAGATACTAGCGGGGGAACCCAGTACTTC,CASRDTSGGTQYF,TRBV7-9,TRBJ2-5,NA,TRBD2
TGTGCCAGCAGTTTGGCGGGGGGCTTTTTGGCTTTCTTT,CASSLAGGFLAFF,TRBV12-3/TRBV12-4,TRBJ1-1,NA,NA
TGTGCCAGCAGGGCCGAGGCCGGGGTTAGGAGTGGCTACACCTTC,CASRAEAGVRSGYTF,TRBV25-1,TRBJ1-2,NA,NA
TGTGCCAGCAGCCCTCTCCCACTAGCGGGGGGGCGAAACATTCAGTACTTC,CASSPLPLAGGRNIQYF,TRBV9,TRBJ2-4,once,TRBD2
TGTGCCGGGACGACCGGGACAGGGGGTGCGCAGCCCCAGCATTTT,CAGTTGTGGAQPQHF,TRBV2,TRBJ1-5,NA,TRBD1
TGCGCCAGCAGCTCGACAGGGATTGGCTACACCTTC,CASSSTGIGYTF,TRBV5-1,TRBJ1-2,NA,TRBD1
TGCGCCAGCAGCTGGTTGACAGGGTCTAATGAAAAACTGTTTTTT,CASSWLTGSNEKLFF,TRBV5-1,TRBJ1-4,NA,TRBD1
TGTGCCGGATACGGAGGCAGAAATGGCTACACCTTC,CAGYGGRNGYTF,TRBV19,TRBJ1-2,NA,NA
TGTGCCACCAGTGAGGGTCGGGACTGGGAGACCCAGTACTTC,CATSEGRDWETQYF,TRBV24-1,TRBJ2-5,NA,NA
TGTGCCAGCAGCCCCGATAGGCAGGGGTACACCGGGGAGCTGTTTTTT,CASSPDRQGYTGELFF,TRBV11-2,TRBJ2-2,few,NA
TGTGCCAGCAGTACTGACAGGGTGGGAGGCTACACCTTC,CASSTDRVGGYTF,TRBV6-6,TRBJ1-2,NA,TRBD1
TGTGCCAGCAGCAAAGCCACAGCGGGGGAAGAGACCCAGTACTTC,CASSKATAGEETQYF,TRBV21-1,TRBJ2-5,NA,NA
TGTGCCAGCAGGGCGGGGGTTGCCCTCCACTTT,CASRAGVALHF,TRBV21-1,TRBJ1-6,NA,NA
TGCGCCAGCAGCTTCGGGACAGGGGTCAAAGATACGCAGTATTTT,CASSFGTGVKDTQYF,TRBV5-1,TRBJ2-3,NA,TRBD1
TGTGCCAGCACGTCAACTCCGGGGGAGCAGTACTTC,CASTSTPGEQYF,TRBV6-5,TRBJ2-7,NA,NA
TGTGCCAGCAGCCAGACAGGGTACGAGCAGTACTTC,CASSQTGYEQYF,TRBV12-3/TRBV12-4,TRBJ2-7,NA,TRBD1
TGTGCCAGCAGCCCGGACAGGGGGCGAGGTCCGGTGGACACCATATATTTT,CASSPDRGRGPVDTIYF,TRBV9,TRBJ1-3,NA,TRBD1
TGCAGTGCTAGATCGGACTATGGCTACACCTTC,CSARSDYGYTF,TRBV20-1,TRBJ1-2,once,NA
TGTGCCAGCAGCCCCGGACAGGCCCCCCAAGAGACCCAGTACTTC,CASSPGQAPQETQYF,TRBV7-6,TRBJ2-5,NA,TRBD1
TGTGCCAGCAGCTTAGGGGACAGCTCCTACGAGCAGTACTTC,CASSLGDSSYEQYF,TRBV7-9,TRBJ2-7,NA,TRBD1
TGCGCCAGCGCGTGGACTAGCGAGATGGATGAGCAGTTCTTC,CASAWTSEMDEQFF,TRBV5-1,TRBJ2-1,NA,TRBD2
TGTGCCAGCACCGACCCCCAGGACAGGGGGCACACCGGGGAGCTGTTTTTT,CASTDPQDRGHTGELFF,TRBV9,TRBJ2-2,NA,TRBD1
TGCGCCAGCAGCCTAGAGGCCGCCGAGACCCAGTACTTC,CASSLEAAETQYF,TRBV5-1,TRBJ2-5,NA,NA